One sample yielded the 7 T cell receptor beta chains listed below, sequenced in a study of tumor-infiltrating lymphocytes in primary liver carcinoma. Using a constant-region primer together with ProtoScript II reverse transcriptase, TCR beta cDNA was made from approximately 500 ng of total RNA. Researchers made the TCR beta libraries by running three nested multiplex PCR rounds with slightly modified ARM-PCR. PCR rounds one and two used TRBV1-TRBV30 forward primers with a C-beta reverse primer for around 11 cycles each. TCRdb redid the calling of the multiplex PCR reads with MiXCR, one entry per CDR3 protein. The repertoire holds 90,000 to 150,000 distinct CDR3 sequences, with around 70% as singletons. Co-extracted RNA and DNA came from roughly 21-30 mg of unsorted bulk tissue. The specimen sequenced was tumor-adjacent normal liver tissue. The receptor set was obtained from a woman in her sixties or seventies with primary liver carcinoma and hepatitis B virus infection.

This clonotype was detected a few times. V and J are TRBV7-3 and TRBJ1-1; 7 nucleotides align to TRBD1. There are 15 residues in the CDR3. CDR1 and CDR2 (germline): SGHTA, FQGTGA. The J segment lost 5 bases and the V segment lost 0 bases, leaving 6 bases of the junction unmatched. The CDR3, as DNA: TGTGCCAGCAGCTTAACAGGGGGCGCGGGAACTGAAGCTTTCTTT. This gives the protein CASSLTGGAGTEAFF.

Worth noting for this clonotype: Here the CDR3 omits its conserved ending phenylalanine or tryptophan, so a read error is the likely source. This chain joins TRBV29-1 and TRBJ2-1; 8 nucleotides match TRBD2. This CDR3 is built from 14 residues. V dropped 8 bases and J dropped 3; count of bases not matched to a gene: 9. CDR1 is SQVTM and CDR2 is ANQGSEA in the germline V gene. The CDR3 spells CSMAGGINYNEQFL. The CDR3 DNA is TGCAGCATGGCGGGGGGCATTAACTACAATGAGCAGTTCCTC.

On this clonotype itself: One end of the junction fails to match germline, which may point to a read error. The rearrangement links TRBV12-3 or TRBV12-4 to TRBJ1-1; 8 bases are shared with TRBD1. The CDR3 is 15 residues long. CDR3 nucleotide sequence: TGTACCAGCAGCCGCCGGACAGGGAAGACCACTGAAGCTTTCTTT. Encoded protein: CTSSRRTGKTTEAFF.

This clonotype was observed a single time. Being one base from a much bigger clone, this may be a read error. This sequence joins TRBV5-4 and TRBJ2-3; perhaps TRBD2 as D (6 bases). The CDR3 runs to 15 residues. The germline V gene encodes CDR1 SGHNT and CDR2 YYREEE (reference sequence). For the CDR3, the DNA is TGTGCCAGCAGCTTTGGCGAGCGGGCGGCGGATAAGCAGTATTTT. Translation gives CASSFGERAADKQYF. Combining the CDR3 with reference TRBV5-4 and TRBJ2-3 gives the whole variable domain ETGVTQSPTHLIKTRGQQVTLRCSSQSGHNTVSWYQQALGQGPQFIFQYYREEENGRGNFPPRFSGLQFPNYSSELNVNALELDDSALYLCASSFGERAADKQYFGPGTRLTVL.

On this clonotype: As the CDR3 is not closed by the conserved phenylalanine or tryptophan, this likely results from a read error. The V and J genes are TRBV7-9 and TRBJ2-5, with D maybe TRBD1 (5 bases). This CDR3 region has 14 residues. CDR1 is SEHNR and CDR2 is FQNEAQ in the germline V gene (reference sequence). CDR3 in amino acids: CAGSNKGPQETQYL. DNA of the CDR3: TGTGCCGGCAGCAATAAGGGGCCTCAAGAGACCCAGTACTTA.

The chain combines TRBV11-2 with TRBJ2-7, with D tentatively TRBD2 (7 bases). CDR1 is SGHAT, CDR2 FQNNGV, per germline. The CDR3 extends over 13 amino acids. CDR3 sequence (DNA): TGTACCGGCAGCCCCGGGGGGCCCTACGAGCAGTACTTC. Protein: CTGSPGGPYEQYF.

On this clonotype: The junction and the germline gene differ at one end; a read error may be behind it. This chain connects TRBV11-3 to TRBJ2-5, with D uncertain. This CDR3 region has 12 residues. The germline CDR1 and CDR2 sequences are SGHNT and YENEEA. CDR3 in DNA: TGTGCCTGCAGCTTGGTACAAGAGACCCAGTACTTC. Amino acid sequence: CACSLVQETQYF. Supplemented by reference TRBV11-3 and TRBJ2-5, the full variable domain reads EAGVVQSPRYKIIEKKQPVAFWCNPISGHNTLYWYLQNLGQGPELLIRYENEEAVDDSQLPKDRFSAERLKGVDSTLKIQPAELGDSAVYLCACSLVQETQYFGPGTRLLVL.